One TCR beta chain is described in this entry. Its specificity is not known. PCR was performed using 60 Vbeta and 13 Jbeta primers. Only in-frame clones appear in the TCRdb table, and some are missing; sequencing was by immunoSEQ multiplex PCR. Of over 150,000 clones in the sample, over 60% were seen once. These data are taken from a study of cytomegalovirus exposure and HLA in healthy donors. Study observations and caveats: A previous analysis found most TCR beta V segments productive roughly 87% or roughly 30% of the time.

The length of the CDR3 is 11 residues. The germline V and J ends were trimmed by 5 bases and 2 bases, with 3 bases remaining between them. The germline gives CDR1 SEHNR, CDR2 FQNEAQ (reference sequence). Donors showed nominal health when sampled, although they likely had unrecorded immune exposures. The chain joins TRBV7-9 to TRBJ1-1; D unclear. Sequences were obtained from PBMCs. This TCR derives from a woman in her thirties or forties in good health and CMV-seronegative. The CDR3 spells CASSLNTEAFF. CDR3 nucleotides: TGTGCCAGCAGCCTAAACACTGAAGCTTTCTTT.